These T cell receptor beta chains were read from a single sample in a study of preoperative IRX-2 immunotherapy in early breast cancer. Clones were read by immunoSEQ multiplex PCR, and TCRdb kept only the in-frame ones, dropping some. The sample contains roughly 27,000 clones, about three quarters of which appear only once. Sequencing used lymph node tissue, obtained after IRX-2 immunotherapy. The receptors derive from a human donor with breast cancer. The CDR3 runs from the conserved cysteine through the conserved F or W. A D gene is named only where the DNA matches it firmly. Size is stated for part of the rows, as once, few or many counts, or as a class when the clone is expanded.

v_gene	j_gene	d_gene	abundance	CDR3nt	CDR3aa
TRBV30	TRBJ1-2	NA	NA	TGTGCCTGGGTTGACAACTATGGCTACACCTTC	CAWVDNYGYTF
TRBV15	TRBJ2-3	TRBD1	NA	TGTGCCACCAGCAACCCGGAAGGGACAGGGCTCACAGATACGCAGTATTTT	CATSNPEGTGLTDTQYF
TRBV19	TRBJ1-5	NA	once	TGTGCCAGTAGTATAAGGGGGGCGTCAGATCAGCCCCAGCATTTT	CASSIRGASDQPQHF
TRBV14	TRBJ2-6	TRBD1	NA	TGTGCCAGCAGCCAAGATAGGACAGGATTCCCAAGTTCTGGGGCCAACGTCCTGACTTTC	CASSQDRTGFPSSGANVLTF
TRBV11-3	TRBJ2-5	NA	NA	TGTGCCAGCAGCTTAGTCGGACTATTACAAGAGACCCAGTACTTC	CASSLVGLLQETQYF
TRBV7-1	TRBJ2-2	NA	NA	TGTGCTAGCAGCTTAGTACAGGGAACCGGGGAGCTGTTTTTT	CASSLVQGTGELFF
TRBV7-7	TRBJ2-1	NA	NA	TGTGCCAGCAGCTTAGGTGGTTCCTACAATGAGCAGTTCTTC	CASSLGGSYNEQFF
TRBV15	TRBJ2-1	NA	NA	TGTGCCACCAGCAGAGAATTGAGGGCAGGGTCCGTGGGGAATGAGCAGTTCTTC	CATSRELRAGSVGNEQFF
TRBV30	TRBJ2-5	NA	NA	TGTGCCTGGAATCGCGGACGTGGCCTACTTCCTAAAGAGACCCAGTACTTC	CAWNRGRGLLPKETQYF
TRBV7-1	TRBJ2-1	NA	NA	TGTGCCAGCAGCTTAATGGGGGACAATGAGCAGTTCTTC	CASSLMGDNEQFF
TRBV5-1	TRBJ2-6	NA	NA	TGCGCCAGCAGCTTCGGCGACACTGGGGCCAACGTCCTGACTTTC	CASSFGDTGANVLTF
TRBV7-7	TRBJ2-3	NA	NA	TGTGCCAGCGGAAGCGTGCCACACACAGATACGCAGTATTTT	CASGSVPHTDTQYF
TRBV19	TRBJ1-5	NA	NA	TGTGCCAGTAGGGGTTGGTTCGGCAATCAGCCCCAGCATTTT	CASRGWFGNQPQHF
TRBV28	TRBJ2-3	TRBD2	few	TGTGCCAGCAGTTTATTCGTGACTAGCGGGACGATGTTGAGCACAGATACGCAGTATTTT	CASSLFVTSGTMLSTDTQYF
TRBV27	TRBJ1-1	NA	NA	TGTGCCAGCAGGTACAGCCAGAACACTGAAGCTTTCTTT	CASRYSQNTEAFF
TRBV12-5	TRBJ2-2	NA	NA	TGTGCCAGTTCACAGGCGAACACCGGGGAGCTGTTTTTT	CASSQANTGELFF
TRBV11-3	TRBJ2-1	NA	medium-sized	TGTGCCAGCAGCGGGGGAGCGGCCTACAATGAGCAGTTCTTC	CASSGGAAYNEQFF
TRBV28	TRBJ2-2	TRBD1	NA	TGTGCCAGCAAGCGACAGGGGGCCACGAACACCGGGGAGCTGTTTTTT	CASKRQGATNTGELFF
TRBV14	TRBJ1-5	TRBD1	NA	TGTGCCAGCAGCCCGGGACAGGGTCGGCCCCAGCATTTT	CASSPGQGRPQHF
TRBV11-3	TRBJ1-5	NA	few	TGTGCCAGCAGCCTAGACTTGGTAGCCAATCAGCCCCAGCATTTT	CASSLDLVANQPQHF
TRBV15	TRBJ1-5	NA	NA	TGTGCCACCAGCAGAGACCCCCTGATGGGGGCGGATCAGCCCCAGCATTTT	CATSRDPLMGADQPQHF
TRBV6-8	TRBJ1-1	NA	NA	TGTGCCAGCAGTTACGGGGCGAGGGCTGAAGCTTTCTTT	CASSYGARAEAFF
TRBV19	TRBJ2-3	NA	NA	TGTGCCAGTAGTAGGACAGATACCACAGATACGCAGTATTTT	CASSRTDTTDTQYF
TRBV7-4	TRBJ2-3	TRBD2	once	TGTGCCAGCAGCCTCGGGGAGCGGGACACAGATACGCAGTATTTT	CASSLGERDTDTQYF
TRBV25-1	TRBJ2-5	NA	NA	TGTGCCAGCAGTGAAGCTGGTTTGGGGGCTAGAGGAGAGACCCAGTACTTC	CASSEAGLGARGETQYF
TRBV19	TRBJ2-1	NA	few	TGTGCCAGTAGTATACTGGGGGCGATAGGCTACAATGAGCAGTTCTTC	CASSILGAIGYNEQFF
TRBV28	TRBJ1-2	NA	few	TGTGCCAGCAGTTTACGGTCCATAGATGGCTACACCTTC	CASSLRSIDGYTF
TRBV6-8	TRBJ2-7	NA	NA	TGTGCCAGCAGTTACGGGAGGGGGTCGAACGAGCAGTACTTC	CASSYGRGSNEQYF
TRBV6-8	TRBJ2-2	TRBD1	few	TGTGCCAGCTTAAGACCGGGACAGACCACCGGGGAGCTGTTTTTT	CASLRPGQTTGELFF
TRBV19	TRBJ1-5	NA	NA	TGTGCCAGTAACAACAGGGATAGCAATCAGCCCCAGCATTTT	CASNNRDSNQPQHF
TRBV10-2	TRBJ1-1	NA	few	TGCGCCAGCAGTGAACTGGCCAACTTAGCTTTCTTT	CASSELANLAFF
TRBV10-1	TRBJ2-3	TRBD2	NA	TGCGCCAGCAGTGAGTCCTTCCCCCTAGCGGGAGACACAGATACGCAGTATTTT	CASSESFPLAGDTDTQYF
TRBV6-8	TRBJ1-2	NA	NA	TGTGCCATCCAGGAACAGGGTGGGTATGGCTACACCTTC	CAIQEQGGYGYTF
TRBV5-1	TRBJ2-7	NA	NA	TGCGCCAGCAGCTGGCTGGAGGGTTCCTACGAGCAGTACTTC	CASSWLEGSYEQYF
TRBV7-4	TRBJ1-1	NA	NA	TGTGCCAGCAGCGCGGGAGAAGGCACTGAAGCTTTCTTT	CASSAGEGTEAFF
TRBV15	TRBJ2-4	TRBD2	NA	TGTGCCACCAGCAGAGAAGGACTAGCGGGAGACATTCAGTACTTC	CATSREGLAGDIQYF